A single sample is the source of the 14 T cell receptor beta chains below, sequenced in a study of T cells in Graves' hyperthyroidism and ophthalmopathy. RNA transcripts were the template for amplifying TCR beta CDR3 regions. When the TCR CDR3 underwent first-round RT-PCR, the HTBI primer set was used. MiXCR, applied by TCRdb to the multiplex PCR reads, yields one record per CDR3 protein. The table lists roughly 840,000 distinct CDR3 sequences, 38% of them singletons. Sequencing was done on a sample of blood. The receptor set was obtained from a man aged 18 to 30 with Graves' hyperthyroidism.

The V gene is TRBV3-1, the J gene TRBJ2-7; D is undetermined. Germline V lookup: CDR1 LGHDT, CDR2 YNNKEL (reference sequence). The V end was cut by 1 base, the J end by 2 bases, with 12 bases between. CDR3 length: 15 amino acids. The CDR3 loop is CASSQVSDRTYEQYF. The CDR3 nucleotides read TGTGCCAGCAGCCAAGTATCAGACCGCACCTACGAGCAGTACTTC.

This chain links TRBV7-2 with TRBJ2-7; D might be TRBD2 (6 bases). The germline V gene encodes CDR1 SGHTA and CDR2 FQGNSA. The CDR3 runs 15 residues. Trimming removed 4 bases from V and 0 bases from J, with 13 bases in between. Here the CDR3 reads CASSSPWDSSYEQYF. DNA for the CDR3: TGTGCCAGCAGCTCTCCCTGGGACTCCTCCTACGAGCAGTACTTC.

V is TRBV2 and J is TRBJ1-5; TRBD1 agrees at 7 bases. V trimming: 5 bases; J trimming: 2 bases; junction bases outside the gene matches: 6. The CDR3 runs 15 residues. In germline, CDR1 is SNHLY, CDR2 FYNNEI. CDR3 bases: TGTGCCAGCAGTCTACAGGGGAATGGCAATCAGCCCCAGCATTTT. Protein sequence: CASSLQGNGNQPQHF.

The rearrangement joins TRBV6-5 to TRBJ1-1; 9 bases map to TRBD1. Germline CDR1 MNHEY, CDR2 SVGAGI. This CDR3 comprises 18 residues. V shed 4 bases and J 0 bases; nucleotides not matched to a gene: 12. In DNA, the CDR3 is TGTGCCAGCAGTTTCTCCGGGACAGGGTTTGGGGTGAACACTGAAGCTTTCTTT. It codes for CASSFSGTGFGVNTEAFF.

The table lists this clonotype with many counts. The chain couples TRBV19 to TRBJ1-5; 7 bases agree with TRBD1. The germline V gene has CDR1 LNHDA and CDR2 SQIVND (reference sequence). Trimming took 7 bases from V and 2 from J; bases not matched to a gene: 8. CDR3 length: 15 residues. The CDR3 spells CASTPTGIGNQPQHF. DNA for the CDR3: TGTGCCAGTACCCCGACAGGGATCGGCAATCAGCCCCAGCATTTT.

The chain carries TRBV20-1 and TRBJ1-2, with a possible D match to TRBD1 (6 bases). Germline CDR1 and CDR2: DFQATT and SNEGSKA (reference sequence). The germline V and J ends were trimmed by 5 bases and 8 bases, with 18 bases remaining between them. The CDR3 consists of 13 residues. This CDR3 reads CSAPDSSSWGYTF. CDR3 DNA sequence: TGCAGTGCTCCGGACAGTAGCAGTTGGGGCTACACCTTC.

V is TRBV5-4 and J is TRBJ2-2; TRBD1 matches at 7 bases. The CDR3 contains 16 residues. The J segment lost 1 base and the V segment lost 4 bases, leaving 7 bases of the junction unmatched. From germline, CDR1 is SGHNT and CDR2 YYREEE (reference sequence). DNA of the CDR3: TGTGCCAGCAGCATAATGACAGGGCTGAACACCGGGGAGCTGTTTTTT. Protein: CASSIMTGLNTGELFF.

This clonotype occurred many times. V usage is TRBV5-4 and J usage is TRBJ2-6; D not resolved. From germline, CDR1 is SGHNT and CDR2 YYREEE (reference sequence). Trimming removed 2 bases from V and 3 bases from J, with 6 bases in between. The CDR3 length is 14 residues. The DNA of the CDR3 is TGTGCCAGCAGCTTCAGCGTTGGGGCCAACGTCCTGACTTTC. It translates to CASSFSVGANVLTF.

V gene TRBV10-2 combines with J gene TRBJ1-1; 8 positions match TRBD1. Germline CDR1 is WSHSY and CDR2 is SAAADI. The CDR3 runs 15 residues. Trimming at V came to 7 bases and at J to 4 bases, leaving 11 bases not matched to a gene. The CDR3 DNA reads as TGCGCCAGCATACACACACAGGGGGAGGGCACTGAAGCTTTCTTT. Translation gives CASIHTQGEGTEAFF.

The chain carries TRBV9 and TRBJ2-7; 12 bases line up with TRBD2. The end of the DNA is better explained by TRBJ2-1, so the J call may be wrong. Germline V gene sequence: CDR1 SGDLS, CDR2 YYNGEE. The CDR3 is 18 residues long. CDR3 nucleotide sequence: TGTGCCAGCAGCCCCAGAAGACCTCTAGCGGGAGGGATCAATGAGCAGTTCTTC. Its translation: CASSPRRPLAGGINEQFF.

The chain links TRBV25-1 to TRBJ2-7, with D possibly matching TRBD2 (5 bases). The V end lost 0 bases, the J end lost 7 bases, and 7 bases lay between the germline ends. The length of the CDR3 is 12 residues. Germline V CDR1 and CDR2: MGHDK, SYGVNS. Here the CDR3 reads CASSEYGEEQYF. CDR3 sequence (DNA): TGTGCCAGCAGTGAATACGGGGAGGAGCAGTACTTC.

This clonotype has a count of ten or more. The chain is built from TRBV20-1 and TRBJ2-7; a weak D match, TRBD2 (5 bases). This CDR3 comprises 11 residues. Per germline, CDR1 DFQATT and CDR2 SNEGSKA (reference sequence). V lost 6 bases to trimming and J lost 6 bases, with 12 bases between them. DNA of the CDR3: TGCAGTGCCCCTGGAGGAGGCGAGCAGTACTTC. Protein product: CSAPGGGEQYF.

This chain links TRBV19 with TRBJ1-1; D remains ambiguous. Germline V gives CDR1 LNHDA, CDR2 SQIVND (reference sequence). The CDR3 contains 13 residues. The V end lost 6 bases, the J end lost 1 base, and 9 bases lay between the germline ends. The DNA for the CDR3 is TGTGCCAGTAGGCTGGGAGCGAACACTGAAGCTTTCTTT. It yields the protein CASRLGANTEAFF.

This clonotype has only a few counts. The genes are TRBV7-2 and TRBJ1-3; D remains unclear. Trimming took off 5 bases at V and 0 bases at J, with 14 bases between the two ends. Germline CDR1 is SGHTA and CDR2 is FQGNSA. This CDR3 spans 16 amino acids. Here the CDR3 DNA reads TGTGCCAGCAGCCGGAACACAGTATTCTCTGGAAACACCATATATTTT. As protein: CASSRNTVFSGNTIYF.